This T cell receptor beta chain was sequenced during a study of cytomegalovirus exposure and HLA in healthy donors. This clone was counted a few times. What it binds is not known. Study observations and caveats: Across donors, sequencing depth was assumed by presence/absence analyses to be roughly uniform. While the bulk of TCR sequences proved rare, some public TCRs turned up in many donors. HLA-A and HLA-B allele assignments for most subjects were reportedly predicted accurately using TCR beta sequences.

The CDR3 sequence is 16 residues long. Trimming removed 7 bases from V and 2 bases from J; junction bases left unmatched: 11. CDR1 LGHNA and CDR2 YNFKEQ come from the germline V gene. The primer mix had 60 Vbeta and 13 Jbeta primers. Sequencing was performed with immunoSEQ multiplex PCR; in TCRdb, only in-frame clones are kept and a portion is missing. The sample records more than 85,000 clones, 60% to 80% being singletons. This rearrangement joins TRBV4-2 to TRBJ1-2, with TRBD1 matching over 9 bases. This sequence originates from a female donor in good health and CMV-seronegative. The sequenced sample consisted of PBMCs. The CDR3 here is CASKPLGQGGNYGYTF. Here the CDR3 DNA reads TGTGCCAGCAAACCTCTGGGACAGGGTGGGAACTATGGCTACACCTTC.